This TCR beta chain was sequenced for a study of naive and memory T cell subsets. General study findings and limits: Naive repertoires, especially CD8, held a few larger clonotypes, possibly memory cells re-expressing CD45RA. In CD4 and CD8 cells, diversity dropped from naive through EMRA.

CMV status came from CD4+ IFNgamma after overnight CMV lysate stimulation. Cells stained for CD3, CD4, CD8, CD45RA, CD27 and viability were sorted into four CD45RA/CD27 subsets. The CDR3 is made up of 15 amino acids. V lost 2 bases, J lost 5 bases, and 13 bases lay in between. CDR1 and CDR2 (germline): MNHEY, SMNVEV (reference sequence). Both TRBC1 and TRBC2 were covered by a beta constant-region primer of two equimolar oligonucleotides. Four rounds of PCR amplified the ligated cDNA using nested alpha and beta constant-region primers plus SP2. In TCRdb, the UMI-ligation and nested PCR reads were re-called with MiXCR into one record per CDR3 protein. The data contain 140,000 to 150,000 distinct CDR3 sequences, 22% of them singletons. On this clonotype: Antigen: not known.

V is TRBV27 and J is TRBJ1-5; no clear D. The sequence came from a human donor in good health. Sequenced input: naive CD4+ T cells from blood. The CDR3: CASSLRAELYQPQHF. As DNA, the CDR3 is TGTGCCAGCAGTTTAAGGGCGGAACTTTATCAGCCCCAGCATTTT.